This T cell receptor beta chain was documented in a study of CD8+ T cells in alopecia areata. This clone has just a few counts. In each case, RNA was isolated and then reverse transcribed into cDNA as the sequencing template. Clones were read by immunoSEQ multiplex PCR, and TCRdb kept only the in-frame ones, dropping some. This sample yields about 190,000 clones, of which 50% to 60% are seen a single time; roughly 0.7% belongs to the top ten. The treatment denotes: oral pan-JAK inhibitor, 5-10 mg twice daily. The V end lost 3 bases, the J end lost 1 base, and 3 bases lay between the germline ends. CDR3 length: 11 amino acids. CDR1 and CDR2 from the germline V gene are DFQATT and SNEGSKA (reference sequence).

The TCR originated in a human donor with alopecia areata. The source was CD4+ T cells sorted from blood, collected at week 4, from a patient treated with tofacitinib. The rearrangement joins TRBV20-1 to TRBJ2-5; D is undetermined. The CDR3 coding sequence is TGCAGTGCTAGCGTCCAAGAGACCCAGTACTTC. This codes for CSASVQETQYF.